This is a list of T cell receptor beta chains from one sample in a study of blood T cell repertoires in COVID-19. TCRdb keeps only in-frame clones here, not all; method: immunoSEQ multiplex PCR. The data hold about 300,000 clones, with more than 75% observed a single time. Sequencing was done on a sample of peripheral blood. The receptor set was obtained from a man in his sixties or seventies with acute or convalescent COVID-19. CDR3s include the opening cysteine and the closing phenylalanine or tryptophan. A D gene is named only where the DNA matches it firmly. Clone sizes are given selectively: once, few, many, or a class where the clone is expanded.

>TRBV24-1|many|TRBD2|TRBJ2-5
TGTGCCACCAGTAACGAGCGGGAGGAAGAGACCCAGTACTTC
CATSNEREEETQYF
>TRBV3-1/TRBV3-2|once|.|TRBJ1-1
TGTGCCAGCAGCCAAGATTCTCGTGAAGCTTTCTTT
CASSQDSREAFF
>TRBV10-3|.|TRBD1|TRBJ1-2
TGTGCCATCAGCAATATTGGACAGGGTAACTATGGCTACACCTTC
CAISNIGQGNYGYTF
>TRBV3-1/TRBV3-2|.|TRBD1|TRBJ2-7
TGTGCCAGCAGCCAAGATATTCGGACAGGGGCCTCCTACGAGCAGTACTTC
CASSQDIRTGASYEQYF
>TRBV28|.|TRBD2|TRBJ2-1
TGTGCCAGCAGTCTCGGGACTAGCGGGAGGGACAATGAGCAGTTCTTC
CASSLGTSGRDNEQFF
>TRBV23-1|.|TRBD2|TRBJ2-7
TGCGCCAGCACGTCGGACGGGAGGACTCTATCCTACGAGCAGTACTTC
CASTSDGRTLSYEQYF
>TRBV19|.|.|TRBJ2-2
TGTGCCAGAGTGACGCACAGCCAGAACACCGGGGAGCTGTTTTTT
CARVTHSQNTGELFF
>TRBV5-1|.|.|TRBJ2-5
TGCGCCAGCAGCTTGGGGGGGGGCGGAAACCCTCAAGAGACCCAGTACTTC
CASSLGGGGNPQETQYF
>TRBV28|.|.|TRBJ1-5
TGTGCCAGCAGTCCCCAAGACAGGAGGAGTGGGCAGCCCCAGCATTTT
CASSPQDRRSGQPQHF
>TRBV7-9|few|.|TRBJ1-5
TGTGCCAGCAGCATTACAGATGATCAGCCCCAGCATTTT
CASSITDDQPQHF
>TRBV28|.|.|TRBJ2-3
TGTGCCAGCAGTCTCTCTGCGGATACGCAGTATTTT
CASSLSADTQYF
>TRBV5-4|.|TRBD2|TRBJ2-7
TGTGCCAGCAGCATCACCGGGACTAGTGTAGCGCAGTACTTC
CASSITGTSVAQYF
>TRBV19|.|TRBD1|TRBJ2-1
TGTGCCAGTAGTGTGGACAGGGTTCGAGGCAATGAGCAGTTCTTC
CASSVDRVRGNEQFF
>TRBV7-9|.|TRBD1|TRBJ2-7
TGTGCCAGCAGCCCTGACCACTTCGACAGGGGGTCCTACGAGCAGTACTTC
CASSPDHFDRGSYEQYF
>TRBV5-6|.|TRBD2|TRBJ2-3
TGTGCCAGCAGCTTGGTTCCTAGCGGGAGTACTAATACGCAGTATTTT
CASSLVPSGSTNTQYF
>TRBV21-1|.|.|TRBJ1-6
TGTGCCAGCAGAAGGACAGGGGATAATTCACCCCTCCACTTT
CASRRTGDNSPLHF
>TRBV5-1|.|.|TRBJ2-3
TGCGCCAGCAGCCGACGGGGGACAGGCACAGATACGCAGTATTTT
CASSRRGTGTDTQYF
>TRBV30|.|.|TRBJ1-6
TGTGCCTGGAGTGTAGCTGGAAGTAGCAATTCACCCCTCCACTTT
CAWSVAGSSNSPLHF
>TRBV5-4|.|TRBD1|TRBJ1-3
TGTGCCAGCAGCTTACAGGGGGCGCCGGCTGGAAACACCATATATTTT
CASSLQGAPAGNTIYF
>TRBV6-2/TRBV6-3|.|.|TRBJ1-5
TGTGCCAGCAGTTATTGGGGAGTCAGCAATCAGCCCCAGCATTTT
CASSYWGVSNQPQHF
>TRBV5-5|.|.|TRBJ1-2
TGTGCCAGCAGCTTTGACAGTTCTAACTATGGCTACACCTTC
CASSFDSSNYGYTF
>TRBV7-2|.|TRBD2|TRBJ2-2
TGTGCCAGCAGCGTGGGGGGAGGGGTACCCGGGGAGCTGTTTTTT
CASSVGGGVPGELFF
>TRBV15|.|.|TRBJ1-1
TGTGCCACCAGCCGAAGACCGGAGCGGCTCGCTGAAGCTTTCTTT
CATSRRPERLAEAFF
>TRBV19|.|.|TRBJ1-5
TGTGCCAGCAACAATTATCGGGGCAATCAGCCCCAGCATTTT
CASNNYRGNQPQHF
>TRBV11-2|.|.|TRBJ2-2
TGTGCCAGCAGCCCGGCATCCGGGACCCGGGGGAGCGGGGAGCTGTTTTTT
CASSPASGTRGSGELFF
>TRBV29-1|.|TRBD1|TRBJ1-1
TGCAGCGTAGGGACAGGGGGGACTGAAGCTTTCTTT
CSVGTGGTEAFF
>TRBV7-2|.|TRBD2|TRBJ2-7
TGTGCCAGCAGCCCCAGAGTATCTAGCGGGGCCTACGAGCAGTACTTC
CASSPRVSSGAYEQYF
>TRBV7-3|.|.|TRBJ2-2
TGTGCCAGCAGCCAGGCGGGGACCGGGGAGCTGTTTTTT
CASSQAGTGELFF
>TRBV5-1|few|.|TRBJ1-2
TGCGCCAGCAGCTTGGCCGGGGAACGGGGAACTGACTACACCTTC
CASSLAGERGTDYTF
>TRBV3-1/TRBV3-2|.|.|TRBJ2-1
TGTGCCAGCAGCCACGCGGGACTCGACAATGAGCAGTTCTTC
CASSHAGLDNEQFF
>TRBV15|.|TRBD1|TRBJ1-1
TGTGCCACCAGCAGGGGACAGGGGATGAACACTGAAGCTTTCTTT
CATSRGQGMNTEAFF
>TRBV12-3/TRBV12-4|.|.|TRBJ2-2
TGTGCCAGCAGCCCGACAGGCAAGGAGCTGTTTTTT
CASSPTGKELFF
>TRBV6-2/TRBV6-3|.|TRBD2|TRBJ2-1
TGTGCCAGCAGTTACAGCGGGAGGTCCGACAATGAGCAGTTCTTC
CASSYSGRSDNEQFF
>TRBV2|.|.|TRBJ1-2
TGTGCCAGCAGTACCGGGCAGGGGAAGGAAGGCTACACCTTC
CASSTGQGKEGYTF
>TRBV19|.|TRBD2|TRBJ2-4
TGTGCCAGTAGTCTGAACGGGGGGTTCGCCAAAAACATTCAGTACTTC
CASSLNGGFAKNIQYF
>TRBV9|.|TRBD1|TRBJ1-6
TGTGCCAGCAGCCTGGGGGACAGGGCGCTTAGATCACCCCTCCACTTT
CASSLGDRALRSPLHF